These T cell receptor beta chains were read from a single sample in a study of shared clonotypes between healthy human individuals. The repertoire was sequenced with immunoSEQ multiplex PCR; TCRdb's copy has only in-frame clones and lacks some. Among millions of clones, 95% were seen once, and the ten largest hold 0.13%. Specimen: naive CD4+ T cells sorted from blood. The source of these receptors is a man between 18 and 35 years old in good health. Each CDR3 is given with its conserved first and last residue. The D gene is left open where the match is weak. Size is omitted from some rows. Given values are once, few, many or a class for expanded clones.

v_gene	d_gene	j_gene	abundance	len	CDR3aa	CDR3nt
TRBV5-1	-	TRBJ1-1	-	14	CASSLMVLNTEAFF	TGCGCCAGCAGCTTAATGGTCCTGAACACTGAAGCTTTCTTT
TRBV19	-	TRBJ2-7	-	14	CASSIMRGSYEQYF	TGTGCCAGTAGTATTATGCGGGGAAGCTACGAGCAGTACTTC
TRBV5-1	TRBD1	TRBJ1-1	-	17	CASSPDGRGSGMTEAFF	TGCGCCAGCAGCCCGGACGGCAGGGGGTCGGGGATGACTGAAGCTTTCTTT
TRBV2	-	TRBJ2-5	-	14	CASRRETQEETQYF	TGTGCCAGCAGGCGAGAGACACAAGAAGAGACCCAGTACTTC
TRBV5-4	TRBD2	TRBJ2-2	-	15	CASSLVGGETGELFF	TGTGCCAGCAGCTTGGTGGGAGGGGAGACCGGGGAGCTGTTTTTT
TRBV6-5	-	TRBJ1-5	-	13	CASSSRGDQPQHF	TGTGCCAGCAGTTCCCGTGGGGATCAGCCCCAGCATTTT
TRBV25-1	-	TRBJ2-7	-	14	CASSATEVSYEQYF	TGTGCCAGCAGTGCGACAGAAGTTTCCTACGAGCAGTACTTC
TRBV2	-	TRBJ1-1	-	13	CASRRTVNAEAFF	TGTGCCAGCAGACGGACAGTAAACGCTGAAGCTTTCTTT
TRBV11-2	TRBD1	TRBJ1-2	-	15	CASSLGTGTDYGYTF	TGTGCCAGCAGCTTAGGGACCGGGACAGATTATGGCTACACCTTC
TRBV6-5	TRBD2	TRBJ2-1	once	13	CASSRTSYNEQFF	TGTGCCAGCAGTCGGACTAGCTACAATGAGCAGTTCTTC
TRBV6-5	TRBD1	TRBJ1-2	few	11	CASGRGEGYTF	TGTGCCAGCGGCAGGGGGGAGGGCTACACCTTC
TRBV2	-	TRBJ1-4	-	13	CASSPQGFEKLFF	TGTGCCAGCAGCCCACAGGGATTTGAAAAACTGTTTTTT
TRBV29-1	-	TRBJ2-7	once	12	CSVEEGSEGQYF	TGCAGCGTTGAAGAAGGAAGTGAAGGGCAGTACTTC
TRBV28	-	TRBJ1-6	-	15	CASSLSGRGHAPLHF	TGTGCCAGCAGTTTATCTGGCAGGGGTCATGCACCCCTCCACTTT
TRBV5-1	-	TRBJ2-7	-	13	CASSLRWGNEQYF	TGCGCCAGCAGCTTGCGGTGGGGGAACGAGCAGTACTTC
TRBV10-1	-	TRBJ1-2	-	16	CASSPIRDGLLYGYTF	TGCGCCAGCAGTCCGATCCGGGACGGCCTCCTCTATGGCTACACCTTC